This T cell receptor beta chain emerged from a study of T cell repertoires in cytomegalovirus infection. Study background: Public TCR beta signatures provided an indication of both CMV infection and a matching HLA type. Notes on the study in general: Cumulated frequencies of public TCR beta families served to identify carriers of CMV plus the relevant HLA. Clonotype analysis showed dominance of the ex vivo response by HLA-C-restricted CMV-specific TCR beta clonotypes.

V dropped 2 bases and J dropped 3 bases, with 11 bases sitting between them. Per the germline V gene, CDR1 is MNHEY and CDR2 is SMNVEV (reference sequence). The CDR3 sequence is 15 residues long. Comment on this clonotype: Its antigen is as yet unknown.

TCRdb re-derived calls from the reads in MiXCR, one entry per CDR3 protein. The sample records hundreds of thousands of distinct CDR3 sequences, roughly a quarter being singletons. The chain links TRBV27 to TRBJ1-5, with a weak D call TRBD1 (5 bases). The clonotype was recovered from a human donor in good health (CMV status not recorded). Some clones in this sample may be carry-over from other donors' samples. The sample comprised CD8+ T cells from PBMCs. The CDR3 loop reads CASSLKRTNNQPQHF. CDR3 DNA sequence: TGTGCCAGCAGTTTAAAGAGGACAAACAATCAGCCCCAGCATTTT.